Listed below are T cell receptor beta chains from one sample, sequenced in a study of blood T cells in healthy people across ages. TCRdb processed the 5' RACE reads anew with MiXCR; each CDR3 protein has one entry. The data show about 1,500,000 distinct CDR3 sequences, roughly 27% seen once. The material sequenced was blood. The receptors were sampled from a woman aged 30 to 39 in good health. The CDR3 runs from the conserved cysteine through the conserved F or W. D genes are given only for firm matches. Size tells how often a clone was seen (once, few, many) or the class of an expanded clone, and some rows leave it out.

d_call: TRBD2
clone_size: many
v_call: TRBV14
j_call: TRBJ2-3
cdr3_aa: CASSQQAGSTDTQYF
cdr3_nt: TGTGCCAGCAGCCAACAAGCGGGATCCACAGATACGCAGTATTTT

d_call: TRBD1
clone_size: NA
v_call: TRBV6-6
j_call: TRBJ2-3
cdr3_aa: CASSTPRTGSTDTQYF
cdr3_nt: TGTGCCAGCAGCACCCCGAGGACAGGAAGCACAGATACGCAGTATTTT

d_call: NA
clone_size: few
v_call: TRBV29-1
j_call: TRBJ1-1
cdr3_aa: CSVCEGPRYAEAFF
cdr3_nt: TGCAGCGTTTGCGAAGGGCCAAGGTATGCTGAAGCTTTCTTT

d_call: NA
clone_size: NA
v_call: TRBV7-9
j_call: TRBJ2-7
cdr3_aa: CASRASDAQQYF
cdr3_nt: TGTGCCAGCAGAGCCTCCGACGCTCAGCAGTACTTC

d_call: NA
clone_size: few
v_call: TRBV4-1
j_call: TRBJ2-1
cdr3_aa: CASSQSTGANEQFF
cdr3_nt: TGCGCCAGCAGCCAGTCTACCGGCGCCAATGAGCAGTTCTTC

d_call: NA
clone_size: NA
v_call: TRBV12-5
j_call: TRBJ1-5
cdr3_aa: CASGLGDLGAQPQHF
cdr3_nt: TGTGCTAGTGGTTTGGGGGACCTCGGGGCTCAGCCCCAGCATTTT

d_call: TRBD2
clone_size: many
v_call: TRBV5-5
j_call: TRBJ2-1
cdr3_aa: CASSLASGGPYEQFF
cdr3_nt: TGTGCCAGCAGCTTGGCTAGCGGGGGCCCATACGAGCAGTTCTTC

d_call: NA
clone_size: few
v_call: TRBV20-1
j_call: TRBJ2-1
cdr3_aa: CSGGGQGFGNEQFF
cdr3_nt: TGCAGTGGTGGGGGGCAGGGGTTTGGCAATGAGCAGTTCTTC

d_call: NA
clone_size: few
v_call: TRBV12-3/TRBV12-4
j_call: TRBJ1-5
cdr3_aa: CASSSSGIQPQHF
cdr3_nt: TGTGCCAGCAGTTCCTCGGGGATACAGCCCCAGCATTTT

d_call: TRBD2
clone_size: NA
v_call: TRBV7-2
j_call: TRBJ2-3
cdr3_aa: CASSLTPGTSRTDTQYF
cdr3_nt: TGTGCCAGCAGCTTAACCCCCGGGACTAGCCGTACAGATACGCAGTATTTT

d_call: TRBD1
clone_size: NA
v_call: TRBV2
j_call: TRBJ2-5
cdr3_aa: CASTGQGVDKTQYF
cdr3_nt: TGTGCCAGCACGGGACAGGGGGTAGACAAGACCCAGTACTTC

d_call: NA
clone_size: NA
v_call: TRBV6-1
j_call: TRBJ1-1
cdr3_aa: CAIWGREAFF
cdr3_nt: TGTGCCATCTGGGGCCGGGAAGCTTTCTTT

d_call: NA
clone_size: once
v_call: TRBV11-2
j_call: TRBJ2-5
cdr3_aa: CASSLTGQGLAQYF
cdr3_nt: TGTGCCAGCAGCTTAACGGGACAGGGACTAGCCCAGTACTTC

d_call: TRBD2
clone_size: few
v_call: TRBV20-1
j_call: TRBJ2-3
cdr3_aa: CSARGRAGGRTDTQYF
cdr3_nt: TGCAGTGCTAGAGGGAGGGCGGGGGGCCGCACAGATACGCAGTATTTT

d_call: NA
clone_size: NA
v_call: TRBV20-1
j_call: TRBJ2-5
cdr3_aa: CSASCVLSSSEQYF
cdr3_nt: TGCAGTGCTAGTTGCGTCCTTTCTTCCAGTGAGCAGTACTTC

d_call: TRBD2
clone_size: NA
v_call: TRBV7-6
j_call: TRBJ2-7
cdr3_aa: CASSPTGGEDEQYF
cdr3_nt: TGTGCCAGCAGCCCTACGGGGGGGGAGGACGAGCAGTACTTC

d_call: TRBD1
clone_size: NA
v_call: TRBV10-3
j_call: TRBJ1-4
cdr3_aa: CAISDGTGNEKLFF
cdr3_nt: TGTGCCATCAGTGACGGGACAGGGAATGAAAAACTGTTTTTT

d_call: NA
clone_size: few
v_call: TRBV11-1
j_call: TRBJ1-4
cdr3_aa: CASSLGGSKRGRDEKLFF
cdr3_nt: TGTGCCAGCAGCTTAGGAGGATCGAAGAGGGGCCGAGATGAAAAACTGTTTTTT

d_call: TRBD2
clone_size: many
v_call: TRBV9
j_call: TRBJ2-1
cdr3_aa: CASSPSGSSSYNEQFF
cdr3_nt: TGTGCCAGCAGCCCAAGCGGGAGTAGTTCCTACAATGAGCAGTTCTTC

d_call: NA
clone_size: NA
v_call: TRBV4-1
j_call: TRBJ2-5
cdr3_aa: CASCQTLGETQYF
cdr3_nt: TGCGCCAGCTGCCAAACCCTGGGCGAGACCCAGTACTTC

d_call: NA
clone_size: many
v_call: TRBV7-9
j_call: TRBJ2-7
cdr3_aa: CASAYWGSRAIYEQYF
cdr3_nt: TGTGCCAGCGCCTATTGGGGGAGCAGGGCGATCTACGAGCAGTACTTC

d_call: NA
clone_size: NA
v_call: TRBV27
j_call: TRBJ2-7
cdr3_aa: CASSWGGALGEQYF
cdr3_nt: TGTGCCAGCAGTTGGGGGGGGGCCCTGGGCGAGCAGTACTTC

d_call: NA
clone_size: NA
v_call: TRBV2
j_call: TRBJ2-1
cdr3_aa: CASSKEADNEQFF
cdr3_nt: TGTGCCAGCAGTAAGGAAGCGGACAATGAGCAGTTCTTC

d_call: TRBD1
clone_size: NA
v_call: TRBV20-1
j_call: TRBJ1-5
cdr3_aa: CSARRQGASRQPQHF
cdr3_nt: TGCAGTGCGAGGAGACAGGGGGCGAGCAGGCAGCCCCAGCATTTT

d_call: NA
clone_size: NA
v_call: TRBV29-1
j_call: TRBJ1-1
cdr3_aa: CSSIRGKGTEAFF
cdr3_nt: TGCAGCTCCATCAGGGGTAAGGGGACTGAAGCTTTCTTT

d_call: NA
clone_size: NA
v_call: TRBV12-5
j_call: TRBJ2-7
cdr3_aa: CASGLPKGTEQYF
cdr3_nt: TGTGCTAGTGGTCTCCCTAAGGGTACCGAGCAGTACTTC

d_call: TRBD1
clone_size: few
v_call: TRBV5-6
j_call: TRBJ2-5
cdr3_aa: CASSLGTGGQQTQYF
cdr3_nt: TGTGCCAGCAGCTTGGGGACAGGGGGCCAGCAGACCCAGTACTTC

d_call: NA
clone_size: NA
v_call: TRBV14
j_call: TRBJ1-2
cdr3_aa: CASSQTFRTGGYTF
cdr3_nt: TGTGCCAGCAGCCAAACATTCCGGACGGGCGGCTACACCTTC

d_call: TRBD2
clone_size: few
v_call: TRBV20-1
j_call: TRBJ2-1
cdr3_aa: CSARIQLADNEQFF
cdr3_nt: TGCAGTGCTAGAATTCAACTAGCGGACAATGAGCAGTTCTTC

d_call: NA
clone_size: few
v_call: TRBV6-1
j_call: TRBJ2-7
cdr3_aa: CASSDPGNEQYF
cdr3_nt: TGTGCCAGCAGTGATCCCGGCAACGAGCAGTACTTC

d_call: TRBD2
clone_size: NA
v_call: TRBV20-1
j_call: TRBJ2-3
cdr3_aa: CSAPWTSRGGDTQYF
cdr3_nt: TGCAGTGCTCCTTGGACTAGCCGGGGGGGAGATACGCAGTATTTT

d_call: TRBD1
clone_size: few
v_call: TRBV11-2
j_call: TRBJ2-7
cdr3_aa: CASSYTPGQGGYEQYF
cdr3_nt: TGTGCCAGCAGCTATACTCCGGGACAGGGAGGGTACGAGCAGTACTTC

d_call: TRBD2
clone_size: many
v_call: TRBV6-4
j_call: TRBJ2-4
cdr3_aa: CASSATSGIGEQYF
cdr3_nt: TGTGCCAGCAGTGCAACTAGCGGGATCGGTGAGCAGTACTTC

d_call: NA
clone_size: few
v_call: TRBV5-1
j_call: TRBJ2-7
cdr3_aa: CASSLNRSYEQYF
cdr3_nt: TGCGCCAGCAGCTTGAACAGATCCTACGAGCAGTACTTC

d_call: TRBD2
clone_size: NA
v_call: TRBV27
j_call: TRBJ2-7
cdr3_aa: CASRLAVSSYEQYF
cdr3_nt: TGTGCCAGCAGACTAGCGGTTAGCTCCTACGAGCAGTACTTC

d_call: TRBD1
clone_size: few
v_call: TRBV12-3/TRBV12-4
j_call: TRBJ1-2
cdr3_aa: CASSPGTGAARQNGYTF
cdr3_nt: TGTGCCAGCAGCCCCGGGACAGGGGCCGCCCGTCAGAATGGCTACACCTTC

d_call: NA
clone_size: NA
v_call: TRBV7-6
j_call: TRBJ1-4
cdr3_aa: CASSFLNQGEKLFF
cdr3_nt: TGTGCCAGCAGCTTCCTTAATCAGGGGGAAAAACTGTTTTTT

d_call: NA
clone_size: NA
v_call: TRBV3-1
j_call: TRBJ1-6
cdr3_aa: CASSQDLEATALHF
cdr3_nt: TGTGCCAGCAGCCAAGATCTTGAGGCAACGGCCCTCCACTTT

d_call: NA
clone_size: NA
v_call: TRBV3-1
j_call: TRBJ1-2
cdr3_aa: CASSQWGVYGYTF
cdr3_nt: TGTGCCAGCAGCCAATGGGGAGTCTATGGCTACACCTTC

d_call: NA
clone_size: many
v_call: TRBV4-3
j_call: TRBJ2-5
cdr3_aa: CASSHRAGGGREETQYF
cdr3_nt: TGCGCCAGCAGCCACAGAGCTGGGGGCGGGAGAGAAGAGACCCAGTACTTC

d_call: NA
clone_size: few
v_call: TRBV6-1
j_call: TRBJ2-7
cdr3_aa: CASSETAVRYEQYF
cdr3_nt: TGTGCCAGCAGTGAAACGGCGGTGAGGTACGAGCAGTACTTC

d_call: NA
clone_size: few
v_call: TRBV5-1
j_call: TRBJ1-6
cdr3_aa: CASSDQGSSYNSPLHF
cdr3_nt: TGCGCCAGCAGCGACCAGGGGAGTTCCTATAATTCACCCCTCCACTTT

d_call: NA
clone_size: NA
v_call: TRBV3-1
j_call: TRBJ2-6
cdr3_aa: CASSQGFGGPFSGANVRTF
cdr3_nt: TGTGCCAGCAGCCAAGGTTTTGGCGGGCCCTTCTCTGGGGCCAACGTCCGGACTTTC

d_call: NA
clone_size: many
v_call: TRBV10-3
j_call: TRBJ2-5
cdr3_aa: CAISPGSQETQYF
cdr3_nt: TGTGCCATCAGTCCGGGGAGCCAAGAGACCCAGTACTTC

d_call: NA
clone_size: NA
v_call: TRBV6-2/TRBV6-3
j_call: TRBJ2-7
cdr3_aa: CASSYDGMLYEQYF
cdr3_nt: TGTGCCAGCAGTTACGACGGAATGCTCTACGAGCAGTACTTC

d_call: TRBD2
clone_size: NA
v_call: TRBV6-6
j_call: TRBJ2-3
cdr3_aa: CASSERGRSTDTQYF
cdr3_nt: TGTGCCAGCTCTGAGCGGGGGCGTTCGACAGATACGCAGTATTTT

d_call: NA
clone_size: many
v_call: TRBV15
j_call: TRBJ2-7
cdr3_aa: CATSRDNYEQYF
cdr3_nt: TGTGCCACCAGCAGAGATAACTACGAGCAGTACTTC

d_call: NA
clone_size: NA
v_call: TRBV6-5
j_call: TRBJ1-5
cdr3_aa: CASSVWAGRDQPQHF
cdr3_nt: TGTGCCAGCAGTGTGTGGGCCGGTCGGGACCAGCCCCAGCATTTT

d_call: NA
clone_size: many
v_call: TRBV9
j_call: TRBJ2-1
cdr3_aa: CASSPVPYNEQFF
cdr3_nt: TGTGCCAGCTCGCCGGTCCCCTACAATGAGCAGTTCTTC

d_call: NA
clone_size: NA
v_call: TRBV11-2
j_call: TRBJ2-4
cdr3_aa: CASTTGEGLYNEQYF
cdr3_nt: TGTGCCAGCACTACGGGTGAGGGCCTCTACAATGAGCAGTACTTC

d_call: NA
clone_size: NA
v_call: TRBV7-2
j_call: TRBJ1-5
cdr3_aa: CASGAESNQPQHF
cdr3_nt: TGTGCCAGCGGGGCGGAAAGCAATCAGCCCCAGCATTTT

d_call: TRBD1
clone_size: many
v_call: TRBV20-1
j_call: TRBJ2-7
cdr3_aa: CSARPTGNEQYF
cdr3_nt: TGCAGTGCTAGACCGACAGGGAACGAGCAGTACTTC

d_call: NA
clone_size: few
v_call: TRBV7-6
j_call: TRBJ2-3
cdr3_aa: CASGTELTDTQYF
cdr3_nt: TGTGCCAGCGGTACTGAACTCACAGATACGCAGTATTTT

d_call: NA
clone_size: few
v_call: TRBV7-6
j_call: TRBJ2-5
cdr3_aa: CASSLKGTGGTQYF
cdr3_nt: TGTGCCAGCAGCTTAAAAGGGACTGGCGGGACCCAGTACTTC

d_call: NA
clone_size: NA
v_call: TRBV9
j_call: TRBJ1-5
cdr3_aa: CASSDGRQPQHF
cdr3_nt: TGTGCCAGCAGCGACGGACGGCAGCCCCAGCATTTT

d_call: TRBD2
clone_size: few
v_call: TRBV20-1
j_call: TRBJ2-1
cdr3_aa: CSALTVAGGAPSYNEQFF
cdr3_nt: TGCAGTGCCCTTACGGTTGCGGGGGGGGCCCCCTCCTACAATGAGCAGTTCTTC

d_call: NA
clone_size: NA
v_call: TRBV28
j_call: TRBJ2-2
cdr3_aa: CASSLERSKGGELVF
cdr3_nt: TGTGCCAGCAGTTTAGAGCGGTCTAAGGGCGGGGAGCTGGTTTTT

d_call: NA
clone_size: many
v_call: TRBV2
j_call: TRBJ1-2
cdr3_aa: CASSANREYGYTF
cdr3_nt: TGTGCCAGCAGTGCAAACAGGGAATATGGCTACACCTTC

d_call: NA
clone_size: many
v_call: TRBV5-1
j_call: TRBJ2-3
cdr3_aa: CASSSDSLRGGTDTQYF
cdr3_nt: TGCGCCAGCAGCTCCGACTCCCTCAGGGGGGGAACAGATACGCAGTATTTT